This record covers a single T cell receptor beta chain. Its antigen target is currently unknown. Within one base of it there is no much larger clone, and no base qualities were kept. Looking up the germline V gene yields CDR1 LGHNA and CDR2 YSLEER. Including cysteine and phenylalanine, the CDR3 has 14 amino acids. Of all the DNA, just the CDR3 is kept, 42 bases in frame from base 1. V and J lose 0 bases and 6 bases, and a span of 11 bases separates them. These data belong to a study of patients and donors after allogeneic stem cell transplantation (dated by TCRdb to about 2020). The library relied on RT-PCR. The run used a NextSeq 550. TCRdb reran the public reads through fastp at Q25 and MiXCR, keeping productive beta chains. Every CDR3 protein is listed once, alongside the most common genes and DNA of its rows. The sample records 800,000 to 1,000,000 distinct CDR3 sequences, roughly 18% of which are singletons. Of the sample, around 6% falls within the top ten clones.

The sequence links TRBV4-3 to TRBJ1-2; the D region possibly corresponds to TRBD1 (6 bases align). This TCR came from a human donor who was either an allogeneic HSCT recipient or a stem cell or donor lymphocyte infusion donor (not recorded which). It is not recorded whose cells these are; they may come from a transplant donor. Sequencing was carried out using blood, either unsorted or a sorted T cell fraction (not recorded which). This receptor carries the CDR3 CASSQEPGVDGYTF. In nucleotide form, the sequence is TGCGCCAGCAGCCAAGAGCCAGGGGTTGATGGCTACACCTTC.